The 8 T cell receptor beta chains below all came from one sample that was sequenced in a study of T cells in Graves' hyperthyroidism and ophthalmopathy. From RNA transcripts, TCR beta CDR3 regions were amplified. Using the HTBI primer set, a first-round RT-PCR was run on the TCR CDR3. TCRdb passed the multiplex PCR reads through MiXCR, listing each CDR3 protein once. Of hundreds of thousands of distinct CDR3 sequences listed, about half are singletons. The sample comprised peripheral blood or thyroid tissue (not recorded which). These receptors all come from a woman under 30 with Graves' hyperthyroidism.

A word on this clonotype: Possible read error: a much larger clone is one base away. Without the conserved terminal phenylalanine or tryptophan, this CDR3 likely stems from a read error. The rearrangement links TRBV2 to TRBJ1-6, with D maybe TRBD1 (5 bases). The CDR3 contains 15 residues. The V gene's germline CDR1 is SNHLY and CDR2 FYNNEI. V was clipped by 3 bases and J by 2 bases, with 8 bases between them. The DNA of the CDR3 is TGTGCCAGCAGTGAGAGAGGGGCCTATAATTCACCCCTCCACCTT. As protein: CASSERGAYNSPLHL.

The chain combines TRBV7-2 with TRBJ2-7; unclear D gene. The CDR3 extends over 13 amino acids. From germline, CDR1 is SGHTA and CDR2 FQGNSA. V lost 5 bases and J lost 1, with 9 bases in between. CDR3 DNA sequence: TGTGCCAGCAGCCAGGTTGAGTCCTACGAGCAGTACTTC. It codes for CASSQVESYEQYF.

The chain uses TRBV7-6 and TRBJ2-5; 9 bases line up with TRBD2. V lost 7 bases to trimming and J lost 2 bases; unmatched junction nucleotides: 8. The CDR3 length is 15 residues. Germline loops: CDR1 SGHVS, CDR2 FNYEAQ. CDR3 DNA: TGTGCCAGCAAAAGTCTCAGCGGGAGGCAAGAGACCCAGTACTTC. Its translation: CASKSLSGRQETQYF. The full variable domain, completed using reference TRBV7-6 and TRBJ2-5, is GAGVSQSPRYKVTKRGQDVALRCDPISGHVSLYWYRQALGQGPEFLTYFNYEAQQDKSGLPNDRFSAERPEGSISTLTIQRTEQRDSAMYRCASKSLSGRQETQYFGPGTRLLVL.

The rearrangement links TRBV24-1 to TRBJ1-2; D uncertain. V lost 6 bases and J lost 6, with 16 bases in between. The CDR3 runs 14 residues. Germline V lookup: CDR1 KGHDR, CDR2 SFDVKD. This CDR3 reads CATSLSGVPNGYTF. For the CDR3, the DNA is TGTGCCACCAGTCTGTCCGGGGTCCCAAATGGCTACACCTTC.

This chain connects TRBV25-1 to TRBJ1-4; the D gene is possibly TRBD1 (5 bases). V was trimmed by 2 bases and J by 6 bases, leaving 10 bases between them. CDR1 is MGHDK and CDR2 is SYGVNS in the germline V gene. The length of the CDR3 is 14 residues. CDR3 protein: CASSEQGFHEKLFF. CDR3 coding DNA: TGTGCCAGCAGTGAACAGGGTTTCCATGAAAAACTGTTTTTT.

The chain carries TRBV7-9 and TRBJ2-7, with 15 bases identical to TRBD2. With 5 bases clipped from V and 2 bases from J, the junction kept 7 bases outside the gene matches. The CDR3 is 17 amino acids. In germline, CDR1 is SEHNR, CDR2 FQNEAQ (reference sequence). The CDR3 spells CASSLDWTSGRAYEQYF. Written as DNA, the CDR3 is TGTGCCAGCAGCCTGGACTGGACTAGCGGGAGGGCCTACGAGCAGTACTTC.

This clonotype appeared many times. V is TRBV6-5 and J is TRBJ2-2; D might be TRBD1 (5 bases). The ends were cut back, 2 bases at V and 2 bases at J, with 9 bases in the middle. Germline V gene data show CDR1 as MNHEY and CDR2 as SVGAGI. The CDR3 runs to 15 residues. CDR3 nucleotides: TGTGCCAGCAGTTACGGGGCAGTTAACACCGGGGAGCTGTTTTTT. As protein: CASSYGAVNTGELFF.

As concerns this clonotype: Germline is not matched at one junction end, which may reflect a read error. This chain links TRBV10-3 with TRBJ2-7; D gene ambiguous. The CDR3 spans 14 residues. CDR1 and CDR2 from the germline V gene are ENHRY and SYGVKD. The DNA for the CDR3 is TGTGCCAGCAGTTACCGGGTGGGTATGAACGAGCAGTACTTC. Translating gives CASSYRVGMNEQYF.